This entry is about one T cell receptor beta chain. Its cognate antigen has yet to be identified. The input lacks base qualities; no much larger clone sits a single base away. Receptor amplification or capture employed the immunoSEQ multiplex PCR assay. Rearranged TCR beta chain sequences were amplified with the hsTCRB Kit following the manufacturer's protocol. An Illumina MiSeq was used to sequence the TCRB libraries. As for the authors' bioinformatics: The kit vendor's proprietary platform handled demultiplexing, trimming and gene mapping. TCRdb stores this immuneACCESS table with in-frame sequences only. Part of the clones is absent; in the studies checked, under half of the shortfall reflects unresolved V genes, and no reason is known for the rest. V, J and clone size derive from that table, while D and trimming were established from the DNA sequence. The sample includes tens of thousands of clones, with roughly 90% observed a single time. Approximately 2.9% of the sample rests with the top ten.

Read against the paper, the sample's time point label means: week 5, during vaccination. A 20-mer mutant IDH1 peptide at 300 micrograms in Montanide made up each vaccine dose, which was injected subcutaneously together with topical imiquimod. The donors had newly diagnosed IDH1-mutant astrocytomas of WHO grade 3 or 4 that showed loss of nuclear ATRX. The samples were drawn from NOA16, a multicentre, single-arm, open-label phase I trial in Germany that tested a mutant IDH1 peptide vaccine in humans for the first time. Genomic DNA for TCRB sequencing was isolated from EDTA blood with the DNeasy Blood and Tissue Kit. The CDR3 contains 18 residues, cysteine and phenylalanine counted. The kept DNA is CDR3 alone, 54 bases in frame from the first base. V gives up 0 bases and J gives up 4 bases, and the segment between their germline ends measures 19 bases. In the germline V gene (reference sequence), CDR1 corresponds to LNHNV and CDR2 to YYDKDF.

The source of the sample is a study of a mutant IDH1 vaccine in newly diagnosed glioma (dated by TCRdb to the early 2020s). Background on the whole study: Eight vaccinations were administered to patients in weeks 1, 3, 5, 7, 11, 15, 19 and 23, corresponding to visits V03 through V10. In the chemotherapy-containing groups, vaccination started alongside temozolomide cycles, whereas in patients who had radiotherapy alone it started 4-6 weeks after radiotherapy. The 30 to 40 treated patients were roughly 62% male and around 40% female, with a mean age of approximately 40 years. Before enrollment, patients had received standard therapy of radiotherapy alone, temozolomide alone, or radiochemotherapy with temozolomide; most received the combination. Peripheral blood samples were drawn at six visits, namely V03 (baseline), V05, V07, V10, V12 and V13. Longitudinal TCRB deep sequencing was performed for around 23 treated patients wherever samples were available for exploratory analyses.

Beyond this particular receptor, the publication reports: Immune responses induced by the vaccine were seen in around 94% of patients across multiple MHC alleles. Pseudoprogression appeared unrelated to alterations in the top peripheral T cell clonotypes detected by TCRB sequencing. It was noted by the authors that analyses of patient blood samples could not be reproduced owing to sample limitations. Selection of PBMC samples for TCRB deep sequencing was based on availability.

The sequence came from a man aged 50-59 years with glioma. The V and J genes are TRBV15 and TRBJ1-5; the D segment could be TRBD1, given 6 matching bases. The sample consisted of PBMCs, taken from a glioma patient whose treatment included an IDH1 peptide vaccine. CDR3 sequence: CATSREPSGVIPNQPQHF. The DNA sequence reads TGTGCCACCAGCAGAGAGCCCTCAGGGGTGATCCCTAATCAGCCCCAGCATTTT.